The 8 T cell receptor beta chains given below trace back to one sample, sequenced in a study of blood T cell repertoires in COVID-19. The repertoire was sequenced with immunoSEQ multiplex PCR; TCRdb's copy has only in-frame clones and lacks some. The repertoire holds roughly 64,000 clones, with 65% to 90% as singletons. Sequencing was performed on peripheral blood. These receptors all stem from a man between 40 and 49 years old with acute or convalescent COVID-19.

The chain joins TRBV11-3 to TRBJ2-1; tentative D call: TRBD2 (5 bases). Germline loops: CDR1 SGHNT, CDR2 YENEEA. The CDR3 consists of 15 residues. The V end lost 2 bases, the J end lost 4 bases, and 12 bases lay between the germline ends. CDR3 DNA: TGTGCCAGCAGCTTACTAGCCCCACTTTACAATGAGCAGTTCTTC. It specifies CASSLLAPLYNEQFF.

The J gene is TRBJ1-3, the V gene TRBV27; 7 positions agree with TRBD1. The ends lost 5 bases at V and 3 bases at J; junction bases unmatched: 7. Germline V gene data show CDR1 as MNHEY and CDR2 as SMNVEV (reference sequence). The CDR3 is 15 amino acids. The CDR3 protein is CASSPGDRYGNTIYF. CDR3 sequence (DNA): TGTGCCAGCAGTCCTGGGGACAGATATGGAAACACCATATATTTT.

The rearrangement links TRBV7-3 to TRBJ2-3, with TRBD2 matching 8 bases. Germline loops: CDR1 SGHTA, CDR2 FQGTGA. Germline trimming cut 5 bases from V and 3 bases from J; bases unmatched to any gene: 4. This CDR3 is 14 amino acids long. CDR3 nucleotide sequence: TGTGCCAGCAGCGCTGGACTAGCAACAGATACGCAGTATTTT. Protein: CASSAGLATDTQYF.

The chain uses TRBV12-5 and TRBJ2-5; 12 bases are a match to TRBD1. J was trimmed by 1 base and V by 4 bases; bases with no gene match: 10. This CDR3 is 18 amino acids long. Looked up from germline, CDR1 is LGHNT and CDR2 is FRNRAP. CDR3 residues: CASGSGEGDRGRQETQYF. As DNA, the CDR3 is TGTGCTAGTGGTTCCGGAGAGGGGGACAGGGGGCGCCAAGAGACCCAGTACTTC.

The chain combines TRBV7-8 with TRBJ2-6; D is unresolved. Trimming left V 2 bases short and J 3 bases short, with 8 bases between. CDR3 size: 15 residues. Germline assignment: CDR1 SGHVS and CDR2 FQNEAQ. This CDR3 reads CASSLNRRGANVLTF. The CDR3 DNA follows: TGTGCCAGCAGCTTAAACAGACGTGGGGCCAACGTCCTGACTTTC.

The genes are TRBV10-2 and TRBJ2-3, with D maybe TRBD2 (6 bases). The CDR3 runs to 15 residues. Germline V gene sequence: CDR1 WSHSY, CDR2 SAAADI. Trimming stripped 3 bases from V and 2 bases from J, with 12 bases between. In nucleotides, the CDR3 is TGCGCCAGCAGTGAAGGCGGGGCGCTCACAGATACGCAGTATTTT. Residues: CASSEGGALTDTQYF.

V and J are TRBV29-1 and TRBJ2-1; TRBD2 aligns across 11 bases. The germline V gene encodes CDR1 SQVTM and CDR2 ANQGSEA. The length of the CDR3 is 15 residues. The trim removed 7 bases at V and 4 bases at J, leaving 9 bases unmatched. The CDR3 here is CSANPGTSGYNEQFF. CDR3 bases: TGCAGCGCAAACCCGGGGACTAGCGGTTACAATGAGCAGTTCTTC.

The V and J genes are TRBV19 and TRBJ1-2; a weak D match, TRBD1 (6 bases). CDR1 LNHDA and CDR2 SQIVND come from the germline V gene (reference sequence). The V end was cut by 6 bases, the J end by 8 bases, with 28 bases between. This CDR3 region has 17 residues. CDR3 in DNA: TGTGCCAGTAGCCTTCGTACTAGCGGGGGGCCGAACTCGGGCTACACCTTC. Protein sequence: CASSLRTSGGPNSGYTF.